This T cell receptor beta chain comes out of a study of blood T cell repertoires in COVID-19. CDR1 is MGHRA, CDR2 YSYEKL, per germline. Trimming left V 6 bases short and J 0 bases short, with 9 bases between. This CDR3 spans 15 amino acids. Using immunoSEQ multiplex PCR, the repertoire was profiled, and TCRdb retains in-frame clones only, with some absent. This sample carries about 48,000 clones, 85% to 90% of them seen once, and the ten largest clones take 5% to 7%. The source of this sequence is a woman aged 60 to 75 with acute or convalescent COVID-19. Sequences were obtained from peripheral blood. The chain couples TRBV4-1 to TRBJ1-6; no clear D. In nucleotides, the CDR3 is TGCGCCAGCAGTCCATCCAGCTCCTATAATTCACCCCTCCACTTT. Translation: CASSPSSSYNSPLHF.